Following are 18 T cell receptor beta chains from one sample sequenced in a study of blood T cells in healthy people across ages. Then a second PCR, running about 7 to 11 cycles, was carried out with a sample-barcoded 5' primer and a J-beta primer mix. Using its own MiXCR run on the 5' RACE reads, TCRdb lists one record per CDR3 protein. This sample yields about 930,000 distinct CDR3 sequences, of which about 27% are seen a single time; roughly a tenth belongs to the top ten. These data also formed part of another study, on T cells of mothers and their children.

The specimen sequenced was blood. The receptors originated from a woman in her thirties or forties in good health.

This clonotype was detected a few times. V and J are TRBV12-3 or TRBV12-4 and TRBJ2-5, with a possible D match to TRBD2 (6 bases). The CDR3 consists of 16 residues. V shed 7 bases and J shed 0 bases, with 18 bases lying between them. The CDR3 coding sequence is TGTGCCAGCATCACCAGTGGGGCGGGGAACCAAGAGACCCAGTACTTC. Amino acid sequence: CASITSGAGNQETQYF.

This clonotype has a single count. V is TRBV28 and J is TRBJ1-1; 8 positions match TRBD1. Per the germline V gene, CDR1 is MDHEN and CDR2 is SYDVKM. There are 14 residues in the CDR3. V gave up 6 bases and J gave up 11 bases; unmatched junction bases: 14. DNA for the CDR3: TGTGCCAGCAGGCCAGGGGGCTCATCCTCCTTGGCTTTCTTT. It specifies CASRPGGSSSLAFF.

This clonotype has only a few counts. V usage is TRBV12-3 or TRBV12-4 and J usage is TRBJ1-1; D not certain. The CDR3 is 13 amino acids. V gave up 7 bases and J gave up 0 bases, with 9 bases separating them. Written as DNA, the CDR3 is TGTGCCAGCACCATAGGAGTGAACACTGAAGCTTTCTTT. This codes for CASTIGVNTEAFF.

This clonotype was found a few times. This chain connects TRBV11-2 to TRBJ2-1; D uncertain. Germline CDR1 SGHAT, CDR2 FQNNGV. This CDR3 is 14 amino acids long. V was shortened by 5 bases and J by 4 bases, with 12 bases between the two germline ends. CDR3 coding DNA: TGTGCCAGCAGCCCCATCCGCGGTTACAATGAGCAGTTCTTC. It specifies CASSPIRGYNEQFF.

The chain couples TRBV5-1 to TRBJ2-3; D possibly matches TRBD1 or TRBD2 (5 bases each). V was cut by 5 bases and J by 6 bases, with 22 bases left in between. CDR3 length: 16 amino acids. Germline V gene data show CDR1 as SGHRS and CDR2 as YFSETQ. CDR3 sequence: CASSWTGAPGSDTQYF. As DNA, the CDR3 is TGCGCCAGCAGTTGGACCGGGGCTCCCGGTAGTGATACGCAGTATTTT.

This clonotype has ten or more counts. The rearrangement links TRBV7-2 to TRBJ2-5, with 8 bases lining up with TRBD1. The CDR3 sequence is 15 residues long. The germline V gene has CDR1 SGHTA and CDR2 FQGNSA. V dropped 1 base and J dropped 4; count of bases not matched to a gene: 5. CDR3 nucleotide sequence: TGTGCCAGCAGCTTAGGTCTCAGGGGGCGAGAGACCCAGTACTTC. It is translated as CASSLGLRGRETQYF.

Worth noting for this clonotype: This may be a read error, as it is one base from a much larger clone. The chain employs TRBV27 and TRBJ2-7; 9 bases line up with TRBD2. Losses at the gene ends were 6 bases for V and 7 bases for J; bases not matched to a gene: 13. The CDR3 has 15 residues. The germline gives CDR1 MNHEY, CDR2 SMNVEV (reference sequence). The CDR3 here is CASSIIAGVVWEQYF. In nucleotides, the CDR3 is TGTGCCAGCAGCATTATAGCGGGGGTAGTATGGGAGCAGTACTTC.

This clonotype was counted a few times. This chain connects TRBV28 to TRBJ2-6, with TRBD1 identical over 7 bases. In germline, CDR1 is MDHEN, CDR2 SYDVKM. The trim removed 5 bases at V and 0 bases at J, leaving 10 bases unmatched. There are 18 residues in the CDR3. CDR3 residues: CASSGPPGQSSGANVLTF. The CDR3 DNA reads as TGTGCCAGCAGTGGCCCACCGGGACAGAGCTCTGGGGCCAACGTCCTGACTTTC.

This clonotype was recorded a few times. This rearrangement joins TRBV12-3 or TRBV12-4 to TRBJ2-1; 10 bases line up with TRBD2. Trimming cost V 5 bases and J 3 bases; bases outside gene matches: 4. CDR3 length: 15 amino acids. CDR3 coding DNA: TGTGCCAGCAGTCATATAGCGGGGGGCTACAATGAGCAGTTCTTC. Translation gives CASSHIAGGYNEQFF.

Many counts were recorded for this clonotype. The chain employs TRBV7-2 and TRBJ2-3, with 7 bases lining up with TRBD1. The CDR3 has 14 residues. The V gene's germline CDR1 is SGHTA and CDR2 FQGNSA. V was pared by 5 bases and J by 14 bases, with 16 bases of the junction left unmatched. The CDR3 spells CASSPSLTGSVPYF. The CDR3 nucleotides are TGTGCCAGCAGCCCCAGCCTGACAGGGTCGGTTCCGTATTTT.

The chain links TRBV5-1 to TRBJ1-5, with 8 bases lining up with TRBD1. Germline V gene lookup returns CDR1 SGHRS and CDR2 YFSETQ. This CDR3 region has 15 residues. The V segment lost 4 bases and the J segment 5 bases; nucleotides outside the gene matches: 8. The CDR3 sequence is CASSPGAGGHQPQHF. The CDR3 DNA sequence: TGCGCCAGCAGCCCTGGGGCAGGGGGCCATCAGCCCCAGCATTTT.

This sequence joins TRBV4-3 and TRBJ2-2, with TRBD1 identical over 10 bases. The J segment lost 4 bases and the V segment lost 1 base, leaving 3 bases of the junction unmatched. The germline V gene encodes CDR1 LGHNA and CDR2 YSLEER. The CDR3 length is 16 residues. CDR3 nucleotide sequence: TGCGCCAGCAGCCAAGGGGGACAGGGGCTCACCGGGGAGCTGTTTTTT. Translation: CASSQGGQGLTGELFF.

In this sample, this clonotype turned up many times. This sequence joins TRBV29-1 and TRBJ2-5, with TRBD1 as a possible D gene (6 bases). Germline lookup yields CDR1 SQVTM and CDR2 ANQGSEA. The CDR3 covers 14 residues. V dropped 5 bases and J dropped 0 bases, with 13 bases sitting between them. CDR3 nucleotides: TGCAGCGTTCTCTTTGGGACAAACCAAGAGACCCAGTACTTC. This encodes CSVLFGTNQETQYF.

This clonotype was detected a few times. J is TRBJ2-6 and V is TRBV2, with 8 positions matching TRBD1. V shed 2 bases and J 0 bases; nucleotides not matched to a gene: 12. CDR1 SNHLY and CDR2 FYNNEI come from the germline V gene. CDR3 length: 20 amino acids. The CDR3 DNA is TGTGCCAGCAGTGAAACGGTCGACAGGGGATGGAGCTCTGGGGCCAACGTCCTGACTTTC. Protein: CASSETVDRGWSSGANVLTF.

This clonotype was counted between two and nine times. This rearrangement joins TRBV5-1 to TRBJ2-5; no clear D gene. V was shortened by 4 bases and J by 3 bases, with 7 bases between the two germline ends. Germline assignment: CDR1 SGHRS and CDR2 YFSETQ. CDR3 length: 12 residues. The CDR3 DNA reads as TGCGCCAGCAGCCTGCCCGAAGAGACCCAGTACTTC. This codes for CASSLPEETQYF. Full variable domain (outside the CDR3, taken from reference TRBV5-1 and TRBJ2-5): KAGVTQTPRYLIKTRGQQVTLSCSPISGHRSVSWYQQTPGQGLQFLFEYFSETQRNKGNFPGRFSGRQFSNSRSEMNVSTLELGDSALYLCASSLPEETQYFGPGTRLLVL.

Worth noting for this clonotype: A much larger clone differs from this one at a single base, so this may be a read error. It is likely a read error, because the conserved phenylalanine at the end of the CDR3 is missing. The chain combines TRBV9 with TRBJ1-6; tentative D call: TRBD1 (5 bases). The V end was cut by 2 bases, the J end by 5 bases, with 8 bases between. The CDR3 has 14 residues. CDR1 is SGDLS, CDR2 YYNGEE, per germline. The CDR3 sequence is CASSVGRDNSPLHL. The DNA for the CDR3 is TGTGCCAGCAGCGTCGGCAGGGATAATTCACCCCTCCACTTG.

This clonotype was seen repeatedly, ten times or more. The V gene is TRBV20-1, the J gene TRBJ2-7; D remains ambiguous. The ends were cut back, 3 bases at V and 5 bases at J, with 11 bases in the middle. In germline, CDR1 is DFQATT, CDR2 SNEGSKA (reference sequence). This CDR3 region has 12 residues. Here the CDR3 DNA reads TGCAGTGCTAGCTCGATCTGGGACGAGCAGTACTTC. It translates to CSASSIWDEQYF.

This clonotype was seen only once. Here the CDR3 reads CAISDHSASRSNEQFF. The CDR3 DNA is TGTGCCATCAGTGACCACTCTGCTAGCCGGAGCAATGAGCAGTTCTTC. This chain connects TRBV10-3 to TRBJ2-1; D might be TRBD2 (5 bases). Germline V gives CDR1 ENHRY, CDR2 SYGVKD. The CDR3 contains 16 residues. The V gene lost 3 bases and the J gene lost 6 bases, with 18 bases spanning the gap.